The 22 T cell receptor beta chains reported below all come from one sample, sequenced in a study of blood T cell repertoires in COVID-19. Data came from immunoSEQ multiplex PCR; TCRdb stores just in-frame clones and leaves some out. The sample carries 95,000 to 150,000 clones, about 79% recorded once. Sequences were obtained from peripheral blood. These TCRs come from a woman aged 70-85 years with acute or convalescent COVID-19.

The chain uses TRBV9 and TRBJ2-7, with a weak D call TRBD2 (6 bases). Trimming took off 0 bases at V and 10 bases at J, with 14 bases between the two ends. CDR1 and CDR2 from the germline V gene are SGDLS and YYNGEE. CDR3 size: 13 residues. DNA of the CDR3: TGTGCCAGCAGCGTAGCTCCCGGGAGTAAACAGTACTTC. This encodes CASSVAPGSKQYF.

The rearrangement joins TRBV7-9 to TRBJ1-3; unclear D gene. The CDR3 loop spans 18 amino acids. V lost 7 bases, J lost 5 bases, and 27 bases lay in between. CDR1 and CDR2 (germline): SEHNR, FQNEAQ (reference sequence). The CDR3 nucleotides are TGTGCCAGCACCCAATCGTACGGGAGACGGGTGCCCCGAAACACCATATATTTT. Its protein is CASTQSYGRRVPRNTIYF.

A remark on this clone: At one boundary the junction diverges from the germline segment, which might be a read error. The chain couples TRBV11-3 to TRBJ1-1; the match to TRBD1 covers 9 bases. CDR1 and CDR2 from the germline V gene are SGHNT and YENEEA. CDR3 length: 12 residues. The CDR3 region has the DNA TGTGCCAGCAGCTTTGCCGGGACAGGGTTTTCATTC. Translated: CASSFAGTGFSF.

The chain couples TRBV5-1 to TRBJ1-2; D unclear. Looked up from germline, CDR1 is SGHRS and CDR2 is YFSETQ. V was shortened by 4 bases and J by 3 bases, with 7 bases between the two germline ends. The length of the CDR3 is 12 residues. This CDR3 is CASSPEDYGYTF. The CDR3 DNA reads as TGCGCCAGCAGCCCGGAGGACTATGGCTACACCTTC.

This clone showed up just once. The chain uses TRBV7-2 and TRBJ2-2; D ambiguous. Germline values: CDR1 SGHTA, CDR2 FQGNSA. V was cut by 1 base and J by 5 bases, with 8 bases left in between. The CDR3 extends over 14 amino acids. CDR3 sequence (DNA): TGTGCCAGCAGCTTAGATTATAGAACCGGGGAGCTGTTTTTT. Encoded protein: CASSLDYRTGELFF.

The rearrangement joins TRBV7-2 to TRBJ1-6; D remains ambiguous. V was pared by 4 bases and J by 9 bases, with 10 bases between. CDR3 size: 13 residues. CDR1 SGHTA and CDR2 FQGNSA come from the germline V gene. CDR3 bases: TGTGCCAGCAGCTCCTTGGAGGGTTCACCCCTCCACTTT. Translating it yields CASSSLEGSPLHF.

The V and J genes are TRBV14 and TRBJ2-7, with D perhaps TRBD1 (6 bases). The CDR3 runs 14 residues. V was pared by 0 bases and J by 6 bases, with 12 bases between. In germline, CDR1 is SGHDN, CDR2 FVKESK. CDR3 coding DNA: TGTGCCAGCAGCCAAGAGGGGGCAGGGGCCGAGCAGTACGTC. Encoded protein: CASSQEGAGAEQYV.

This chain joins TRBV24-1 and TRBJ2-2; tentative D call: TRBD2 (7 bases). V shed 7 bases and J shed 5 bases, with 16 bases lying between them. CDR1 KGHDR and CDR2 SFDVKD come from the germline V gene. The CDR3 has 15 amino acids. The DNA for the CDR3 is TGTGCCACCAGGCAGGGGAGGGGAAAAACCGGGGAGCTGTTTTTT. It is translated as CATRQGRGKTGELFF.

The chain is built from TRBV7-2 and TRBJ2-7, with 12 bases matching TRBD2. This CDR3 spans 14 amino acids. The trim removed 5 bases at V and 7 bases at J, leaving 6 bases unmatched. CDR1 SGHTA and CDR2 FQGNSA come from the germline V gene. The CDR3: CASSPSGGAREQYF. CDR3 coding DNA: TGTGCCAGCAGCCCTAGCGGGGGGGCGAGGGAGCAGTACTTC.

The chain couples TRBV3-1 (or the pseudogene TRBV3-2) to TRBJ1-4; 9 bases are a match to TRBD1. The J segment lost 5 bases and the V segment lost 2 bases, leaving 3 bases of the junction unmatched. The CDR3 is made up of 15 amino acids. Germline loops: CDR1 LGHDT, CDR2 YNNKEL (reference sequence). CDR3 nucleotide sequence: TGTGCCAGCAGCCAATCCGGGACAGGGAATGAAAAACTGTTTTTT. It translates to CASSQSGTGNEKLFF.

The rearrangement links TRBV5-1 to TRBJ2-5; TRBD1 is a possible D gene (6 bases). This CDR3 has 13 amino acids. Looked up from germline, CDR1 is SGHRS and CDR2 is YFSETQ. Trimming shortened V by 3 bases and J by 2 bases, and 8 bases separated the two germline ends. CDR3 sequence: CASSSGQQETQYF. The CDR3 nucleotides read TGCGCCAGCAGCTCAGGACAGCAAGAGACCCAGTACTTC.

The chain recombines TRBV7-6 with TRBJ2-1, with D uncertain. The V gene's germline CDR1 is SGHVS and CDR2 FNYEAQ. This CDR3 contains 19 residues. Trimming left V 0 bases short and J 1 base short, with 19 bases between. CDR3 amino acids: CASSLALPRNLDSYNEQFF. CDR3 bases: TGTGCCAGCAGCTTAGCGCTGCCGCGGAACTTAGATTCCTACAATGAGCAGTTCTTC. The full variable domain, its missing parts supplied by reference TRBV7-6 and TRBJ2-1, is GAGVSQSPRYKVTKRGQDVALRCDPISGHVSLYWYRQALGQGPEFLTYFNYEAQQDKSGLPNDRFSAERPEGSISTLTIQRTEQRDSAMYRCASSLALPRNLDSYNEQFFGPGTRLTVL.

The chain combines TRBV2 with TRBJ1-4; TRBD1 aligns across 10 bases. The CDR3 has 13 amino acids. Germline V gives CDR1 SNHLY, CDR2 FYNNEI. Losses at the gene ends were 7 bases for V and 6 bases for J; bases not matched to a gene: 2. The CDR3 loop is CASTGQGYEKLFF. CDR3 in DNA: TGTGCCAGCACGGGACAGGGGTATGAAAAACTGTTTTTT.

V and J are TRBV5-4 and TRBJ2-5, with 8 bases aligning to TRBD1. Germline V gene data show CDR1 as SGHNT and CDR2 as YYREEE (reference sequence). The length of the CDR3 is 15 residues. Germline trimming cut 1 base from V and 1 base from J; bases unmatched to any gene: 3. The CDR3 loop reads CASSLKGQGQETQYF. The CDR3 DNA reads as TGTGCCAGCAGCTTGAAAGGACAGGGCCAAGAGACCCAGTACTTC. The variable domain in full, with the rest retrieved from reference TRBV5-4 and TRBJ2-5, is ETGVTQSPTHLIKTRGQQVTLRCSSQSGHNTVSWYQQALGQGPQFIFQYYREEENGRGNFPPRFSGLQFPNYSSELNVNALELDDSALYLCASSLKGQGQETQYFGPGTRLLVL.

The chain recombines TRBV11-2 with TRBJ1-1, with D perhaps matching TRBD1 (6 bases). From germline, CDR1 is SGHAT and CDR2 FQNNGV. V lost 2 bases and J lost 5, with 24 bases in between. The CDR3 is 18 residues long. The CDR3 here is CASSLTPPGQNVRTEAFF. In DNA, the CDR3 is TGTGCCAGCAGCTTAACCCCCCCCGGACAGAACGTTCGAACTGAAGCTTTCTTT.

Only a few counts were recorded for this clone. The chain employs TRBV19 and TRBJ1-6; TRBD1 is a possible D gene (5 bases). V was clipped by 4 bases and J by 8 bases, with 6 bases between them. This CDR3 spans 12 amino acids. Germline V CDR1 and CDR2: LNHDA, SQIVND (reference sequence). CDR3 in amino acids: CASSRGHSPLHF. As DNA, the CDR3 is TGTGCCAGTAGTAGGGGCCATTCACCCCTCCACTTT. Looking up the rest from reference TRBV19 and TRBJ1-6 gives the full variable domain: DGGITQSPKYLFRKEGQNVTLSCEQNLNHDAMYWYRQDPGQGLRLIYYSQIVNDFQKGDIAEGYSVSREKKESFPLTVTSAQKNPTAFYLCASSRGHSPLHFGNGTRLTVT.

V and J are TRBV4-3 and TRBJ2-1, with TRBD2 matching over 11 bases. The ends lost 0 bases at V and 9 bases at J; junction bases unmatched: 13. This CDR3 contains 18 residues. The germline gives CDR1 LGHNA, CDR2 YSLEER. The CDR3 reads CASSQELVTSGVDGEQFF. The CDR3 nucleotides are TGCGCCAGCAGCCAAGAACTCGTGACTAGCGGGGTAGATGGTGAGCAGTTCTTC.

V is TRBV16 and J is TRBJ2-5, with no clear D. Trimming removed 0 bases at V and 3 bases at J, with 14 bases between. The CDR3 contains 16 residues. Germline V CDR1 and CDR2: KGHSY, FQNENV. The CDR3 sequence: CASSQSVAPREETQYF. The CDR3 DNA sequence: TGTGCCAGCAGCCAATCAGTGGCCCCCCGGGAAGAGACCCAGTACTTC. The full variable domain, its missing parts supplied by reference TRBV16 and TRBJ2-5, is GEEVAQTPKHLVRGEGQKAKLYCAPIKGHSYVFWYQQVLKNEFKFLISFQNENVFDETGMPKERFSAKCLPNSPCSLEIQATKLEDSAVYFCASSQSVAPREETQYFGPGTRLLVL.

A single count supports this clone. The gene calls are TRBV5-1 and TRBJ1-6; D is perhaps TRBD1 (6 bases). CDR3 length equals 14 residues. The germline V and J ends were trimmed by 0 bases and 5 bases, with 6 bases remaining between them. The germline gives CDR1 SGHRS, CDR2 YFSETQ. The DNA for the CDR3 is TGCGCCAGCAGCTTGGGACAGGATAATTCACCCCTCCACTTT. Translating gives CASSLGQDNSPLHF. Using reference TRBV5-1 and TRBJ1-6 for the parts outside the CDR3, the full variable domain is KAGVTQTPRYLIKTRGQQVTLSCSPISGHRSVSWYQQTPGQGLQFLFEYFSETQRNKGNFPGRFSGRQFSNSRSEMNVSTLELGDSALYLCASSLGQDNSPLHFGNGTRLTVT.

The gene calls are TRBV7-3 and TRBJ1-1; TRBD1 agrees at 8 bases. V trimming: 0 bases; J trimming: 5 bases; junction bases outside the gene matches: 5. This CDR3 contains 15 residues. Germline V CDR1 and CDR2: SGHTA, FQGTGA. CDR3 sequence (DNA): TGTGCCAGCAGCTTAACAGGACAGGGAGTTACTGAAGCTTTCTTT. This sequence encodes CASSLTGQGVTEAFF.

CDR3 in DNA: TGTGCCAGCAGTGAAGTGGCAGGAGGTAGCTATGGCTACACCTTC. This encodes CASSEVAGGSYGYTF. The V gene is TRBV6-1, the J gene TRBJ1-2; D unclear. There are 15 residues in the CDR3. V lost 1 base to trimming and J lost 4 bases, with 13 bases between them. Germline CDR1 reads MNHNS; CDR2 reads SASEGT.

The chain has TRBV7-2 and TRBJ2-3, with 13 bases identical to TRBD2. V shed 1 base, J shed 2 bases, and the junction held 9 bases outside the gene matches. CDR1 is SGHTA and CDR2 is FQGNSA in the germline V gene. CDR3 length equals 19 residues. In nucleotides, the CDR3 is TGTGCCAGCAGCTTAGGGGGACTAGCGGGGCCGATCACCACAGATACGCAGTATTTT. This codes for CASSLGGLAGPITTDTQYF.